Below are 29 T cell receptor beta chains sequenced from a single sample in a study of shared clonotypes between healthy human individuals. The data were produced by immunoSEQ multiplex PCR, yet TCRdb's version contains in-frame clones alone and is incomplete. The repertoire consists of more than 2,000,000 clones, with about 92% occurring once and the leading ten covering about 0.41%. Specimen: naive CD4+ T cells from PBMCs. Sample subset: CD45RA+ positively selected. The source is a man aged 18 to 30 in good health. Some clones in this sample may be carry-over from other donors' samples.

This sequence joins TRBV5-1 and TRBJ2-1, with 9 bases lining up with TRBD1. This CDR3 spans 14 amino acids. Germline assignment: CDR1 SGHRS and CDR2 YFSETQ. Trimming cost V 4 bases and J 8 bases; bases outside gene matches: 7. CDR3 sequence reads: CASSLGTGRDEQFF. DNA of the CDR3: TGCGCCAGCAGCCTCGGGACAGGGAGAGATGAGCAGTTCTTC.

The chain employs TRBV5-1 and TRBJ2-2; D remains ambiguous. The CDR3 runs 16 residues. Germline CDR1 is SGHRS and CDR2 is YFSETQ. With 0 bases removed from V and 5 bases from J, the gap between germline ends came to 14 bases. In DNA, the CDR3 is TGCGCCAGCAGCTTGGGAGTCTCTTTTCCGACCGGGGAGCTGTTTTTT. It encodes CASSLGVSFPTGELFF.

The chain joins TRBV29-1 to TRBJ2-2, with 7 bases aligning to TRBD1. Per germline, CDR1 SQVTM and CDR2 ANQGSEA. The CDR3 has 14 residues. V lost 4 bases, J lost 1 base, and 3 bases stayed unmatched. DNA for the CDR3: TGCAGCGTTGTAAGGGACAGGAACACCGGGGAGCTGTTTTTT. Encoded protein: CSVVRDRNTGELFF.

This sequence joins TRBV5-1 and TRBJ2-2, with 8 nucleotides matching TRBD1. Germline loops: CDR1 SGHRS, CDR2 YFSETQ. The CDR3 is 15 residues long. V was pared by 4 bases and J by 4 bases, with 6 bases of the junction left unmatched. The CDR3 region has the DNA TGCGCCAGCAGCCAAAACAGGGGGGCCACCGGGGAGCTGTTTTTT. It specifies CASSQNRGATGELFF.

A remark on this clone: Other nucleotide sequences in the sample specify the same CDR3. The chain combines TRBV5-4 with TRBJ2-6; no reliable D call. With 5 bases removed from V and 0 bases from J, the gap between germline ends came to 9 bases. CDR1 is SGHNT and CDR2 is YYREEE in the germline V gene (reference sequence). This CDR3 region has 15 residues. CDR3 in DNA: TGTGCCAGCAGTCCTGATAGCTCTGGGGCCAACGTCCTGACTTTC. Its protein product is CASSPDSSGANVLTF. The variable domain in full, completed from reference TRBV5-4 and TRBJ2-6, reads ETGVTQSPTHLIKTRGQQVTLRCSSQSGHNTVSWYQQALGQGPQFIFQYYREEENGRGNFPPRFSGLQFPNYSSELNVNALELDDSALYLCASSPDSSGANVLTFGAGSRLTVL.

This clone has just one count. This chain uses TRBV12-5 with TRBJ2-1; tentatively, D is TRBD2 (6 bases). CDR3 length: 15 residues. Deletions cut 7 bases from V and 0 bases from J, with 13 bases between. Looked up from germline, CDR1 is LGHNT and CDR2 is FRNRAP. The CDR3 sequence is CASARDSNSYNEQFF. The CDR3 DNA sequence: TGTGCTAGTGCCCGGGACTCCAACTCCTACAATGAGCAGTTCTTC.

In the case of this clone: Other DNA sequences within the sample encode an identical CDR3. The genes are TRBV5-1 and TRBJ1-5; TRBD1 matches at 7 bases. This CDR3 has 15 residues. V was clipped by 4 bases and J by 0 bases; unmatched bases: 4. CDR1 and CDR2 (germline): SGHRS, YFSETQ. The CDR3 protein is CASSLTGDSNQPQHF. CDR3 DNA sequence: TGCGCCAGCAGCCTTACAGGGGATAGCAATCAGCCCCAGCATTTT.

The chain couples TRBV18 to TRBJ2-5; D might be TRBD2 (5 bases). Trimming removed 6 bases from V and 1 base from J, with 12 bases in between. Germline CDR1 and CDR2: KGHSH and LQKENI. This CDR3 region has 14 residues. The CDR3 nucleotides are TGTGCCAGCTCCCTACTCGAGGGCCAAGAGACCCAGTACTTC. It encodes CASSLLEGQETQYF.

The chain joins TRBV19 to TRBJ2-3; no clear D gene. This CDR3 has 18 residues. Deletions cut 3 bases from V and 0 bases from J, with 19 bases between. Germline loops: CDR1 LNHDA, CDR2 SQIVND (reference sequence). The CDR3, as DNA: TGTGCCAGTAGTATCGTGTTATCCGGCATCGCTAGCACAGATACGCAGTATTTT. It specifies CASSIVLSGIASTDTQYF.

The chain uses TRBV9 and TRBJ2-1; TRBD2 is a possible D gene (6 bases). CDR1 is SGDLS, CDR2 YYNGEE, per germline. CDR3 length: 19 amino acids. Between the trimmed V and J ends, which lost 3 bases and 0 bases, there was a span of 22 bases. CDR3 region: CASSASRRGLLSSYNEQFF. CDR3 in DNA: TGTGCCAGCAGCGCGTCCAGGCGGGGTCTTTTGAGCTCCTACAATGAGCAGTTCTTC. Filled out from reference TRBV9 and TRBJ2-1, the complete variable domain reads DSGVTQTPKHLITATGQRVTLRCSPRSGDLSVYWYQQSLDQGLQFLIQYYNGEERAKGNILERFSAQQFPDLHSELNLSSLELGDSALYFCASSASRRGLLSSYNEQFFGPGTRLTVL.

The chain employs TRBV28 and TRBJ2-2; 10 nucleotides align to TRBD2. This CDR3 contains 17 residues. CDR1 is MDHEN, CDR2 SYDVKM, per germline. V gave up 4 bases and J gave up 6 bases; unmatched junction bases: 11. As DNA, the CDR3 is TGTGCCAGCAGTTCCACTAGGTCTAGCGGGAGAGCCGGGGAGCTGTTTTTT. The encoded protein is CASSSTRSSGRAGELFF. Variable domain in full (rest from reference TRBV28 and TRBJ2-2): DVKVTQSSRYLVKRTGEKVFLECVQDMDHENMFWYRQDPGLGLRLIYFSYDVKMKEKGDIPEGYSVSREKKERFSLILESASTNQTSMYLCASSSTRSSGRAGELFFGEGSRLTVL.

The chain uses TRBV2 and TRBJ1-5; D ambiguous. The germline V and J ends were trimmed by 7 bases and 3 bases, with 10 bases remaining between them. Germline CDR1 SNHLY, CDR2 FYNNEI. The CDR3 runs to 13 residues. The CDR3 nucleotides are TGTGCCAGCATGACGGACTCCAATCAGCCCCAGCATTTT. This codes for CASMTDSNQPQHF.

V is TRBV30 and J is TRBJ2-1, with 11 bases aligning to TRBD2. J lost 4 bases, V lost 4 bases, and 6 bases had no gene match. The germline CDR1 and CDR2 sequences are GTSNPN and SVGIG (reference sequence). This CDR3 is 15 amino acids long. In DNA form, the CDR3 reads TGTGCCTGGACTAGCGGGAGGCAAATTTACAATGAGCAGTTCTTC. This translates into CAWTSGRQIYNEQFF.

The chain uses TRBV18 and TRBJ1-1; D not certain. The germline V and J ends were trimmed by 5 bases and 1 base, with 8 bases remaining between them. This CDR3 is 13 amino acids long. Germline V gene lookup returns CDR1 KGHSH and CDR2 LQKENI. In DNA, the CDR3 is TGTGCCAGCTCAATTGAGCGGAACACTGAAGCTTTCTTT. Amino acid sequence: CASSIERNTEAFF.

As for this clone: Other DNA sequences in this specimen translate into the identical CDR3. The CDR3 loop reads CASSYSFDTEAFF. CDR3 bases: TGTGCCAGCAGTTACTCTTTTGACACTGAAGCTTTCTTT. The V gene is TRBV6-5, the J gene TRBJ1-1; D is unclear. Trimming cost V 0 bases and J 3 bases, with 5 bases left between them. The CDR3 spans 13 residues. Germline V gene lookup returns CDR1 MNHEY and CDR2 SVGAGI.

This clone was counted a few times. The rearrangement uses TRBV19 and TRBJ1-1; TRBD1 agrees at 8 bases. Per germline, CDR1 LNHDA and CDR2 SQIVND (reference sequence). V shed 4 bases, J shed 0 bases, and the junction held 4 bases outside the gene matches. The CDR3 has 15 residues. DNA of the CDR3: TGTGCCAGTAGTACCGGACAGGGATTGAACACTGAAGCTTTCTTT. It encodes CASSTGQGLNTEAFF.

The CDR3 DNA reads TGTGCCAGCAGTTACTCATTCCGGACAGGGCAAGTAGCTTTCTTT. It encodes CASSYSFRTGQVAFF. The chain employs TRBV6-6 and TRBJ1-1; 8 positions match TRBD1. This CDR3 has 15 amino acids. The germline CDR1 and CDR2 sequences are MNHNY and SVGAGI (reference sequence). V trimming: 0 bases; J trimming: 10 bases; junction bases outside the gene matches: 10.

The rearrangement joins TRBV11-2 to TRBJ2-1; 10 positions agree with TRBD2. The CDR3 loop spans 16 amino acids. Germline assignment: CDR1 SGHAT and CDR2 FQNNGV. With V trimmed by 4 bases and J by 3 bases, 6 bases remained unmatched. The CDR3 spells CASSSVSGRGYNEQFF. CDR3 nucleotide sequence: TGTGCCAGCAGCTCAGTCAGCGGGAGGGGCTACAATGAGCAGTTCTTC.

The chain carries TRBV2 and TRBJ2-1; TRBD2 might be the D (6 bases). Germline lookup yields CDR1 SNHLY and CDR2 FYNNEI. Trimming removed 4 bases from V and 6 bases from J, with 16 bases in between. The CDR3 length is 15 residues. CDR3 bases: TGTGCCAGCAGTGTATTAGGGAGGCAAGGCAATGAGCAGTTCTTC. Its protein is CASSVLGRQGNEQFF.

This sequence joins TRBV5-6 and TRBJ2-6; D gene ambiguous. The V gene lost 1 base and the J gene lost 3 bases, with 8 bases spanning the gap. CDR1 and CDR2 (germline): SGHDT, YYEEEE. The CDR3 extends over 15 amino acids. CDR3 amino acids: CASSLLRGGANVLTF. DNA for the CDR3: TGTGCCAGCAGCTTGTTACGAGGTGGGGCCAACGTCCTGACTTTC.

The chain has TRBV28 and TRBJ1-3, with no clear D. The CDR3 is 14 amino acids. V was clipped by 3 bases and J by 4 bases, with 10 bases between them. Germline CDR1 MDHEN, CDR2 SYDVKM. CDR3 DNA sequence: TGTGCCAGCAGTTTGCGGGTGGTAGGAAACACCATATATTTT. Protein sequence: CASSLRVVGNTIYF.

Details on this clone: This sample includes further DNA sequences coding for the same CDR3. The genes are TRBV7-9 and TRBJ1-1; perhaps TRBD1 as D (5 bases). Germline CDR1 SEHNR, CDR2 FQNEAQ (reference sequence). The CDR3 contains 14 residues. Trimming took off 2 bases at V and 3 bases at J, with 10 bases between the two ends. CDR3 nucleotides: TGTGCCAGCAGCTTATCTGGGGGTTACACTGAAGCTTTCTTT. Residues: CASSLSGGYTEAFF. The full variable domain, rest sourced from reference TRBV7-9 and TRBJ1-1, is DTGVSQNPRHKITKRGQNVTFRCDPISEHNRLYWYRQTLGQGPEFLTYFQNEAQLEKSRLLSDRFSAERPKGSFSTLEIQRTEQGDSAMYLCASSLSGGYTEAFFGQGTRLTVV.

The count of this clone is one. V usage is TRBV7-2 and J usage is TRBJ2-5, with 14 bases lining up with TRBD2. Germline V lookup: CDR1 SGHTA, CDR2 FQGNSA. The CDR3 is 16 residues long. V lost 4 bases, J lost 3 bases, and 4 bases stayed unmatched. The CDR3 coding sequence is TGTGCCAGCAGCTCCATGGGACTAGCGGGAGAAGAGACCCAGTACTTC. It codes for CASSSMGLAGEETQYF.

V usage is TRBV7-9 and J usage is TRBJ2-5; no definite D call. Germline CDR1 is SEHNR and CDR2 is FQNEAQ (reference sequence). This CDR3 comprises 13 residues. The ends were cut back, 3 bases at V and 7 bases at J, with 12 bases in the middle. CDR3 coding DNA: TGTGCCAGCAGCTTCGGCGGCGTGGGGACCCAGTACTTC. Residues: CASSFGGVGTQYF.

This chain joins TRBV10-3 and TRBJ2-4, with TRBD2 matching 9 bases. Germline V gene sequence: CDR1 ENHRY, CDR2 SYGVKD. The CDR3 contains 17 residues. The trim removed 4 bases at V and 1 base at J, leaving 8 bases unmatched. CDR3 residues: CAISGTSEKSAKNIQYF. The CDR3 coding sequence is TGTGCCATCAGTGGGACTAGCGAAAAGTCGGCCAAAAACATTCAGTACTTC.

This clone has just one count. The J gene is TRBJ2-7, the V gene TRBV27, with D perhaps TRBD2 (6 bases). V was shortened by 6 bases and J by 3 bases, with 21 bases between the two germline ends. In germline, CDR1 is MNHEY, CDR2 SMNVEV (reference sequence). CDR3 length equals 16 residues. The DNA of the CDR3 is TGTGCCAGCAGCCGGGGAGGAGGGTCGAGGAACTACGAGCAGTACTTC. This codes for CASSRGGGSRNYEQYF.

The V and J genes are TRBV6-4 and TRBJ2-7; TRBD2 is a possible D gene (7 bases). Deletions cut 2 bases from V and 7 bases from J, with 18 bases between. The CDR3 length is 15 residues. The germline V gene has CDR1 MRHNA and CDR2 SNTAGT. The DNA of the CDR3 is TGTGCCAGCAGTGACGGGGGGCGGGAGCGATCTGAGCAGTACTTC. Translating it yields CASSDGGRERSEQYF.

The chain is built from TRBV7-9 and TRBJ2-5; 13 bases are shared with TRBD2. The germline V gene encodes CDR1 SEHNR and CDR2 FQNEAQ (reference sequence). The V and J ends lost 4 bases and 5 bases, in that order; junction bases with no gene match: 13. The CDR3 is made up of 18 amino acids. The DNA for the CDR3 is TGTGCCAGCAGCTCCGGACTAGCGGGAGCCCTCGGCGGGGAGACCCAGTACTTC. Amino acid sequence: CASSSGLAGALGGETQYF.

The chain has TRBV4-2 and TRBJ2-1, with a weak D call TRBD2 (5 bases). Germline V gene lookup returns CDR1 LGHNA and CDR2 YNFKEQ. The CDR3 spans 15 residues. V lost 4 bases, J lost 4 bases, and 14 bases lay in between. The CDR3 protein is CASSLGITGYNEQFF. The CDR3, as DNA: TGTGCCAGCAGCCTGGGGATTACGGGATACAATGAGCAGTTCTTC.